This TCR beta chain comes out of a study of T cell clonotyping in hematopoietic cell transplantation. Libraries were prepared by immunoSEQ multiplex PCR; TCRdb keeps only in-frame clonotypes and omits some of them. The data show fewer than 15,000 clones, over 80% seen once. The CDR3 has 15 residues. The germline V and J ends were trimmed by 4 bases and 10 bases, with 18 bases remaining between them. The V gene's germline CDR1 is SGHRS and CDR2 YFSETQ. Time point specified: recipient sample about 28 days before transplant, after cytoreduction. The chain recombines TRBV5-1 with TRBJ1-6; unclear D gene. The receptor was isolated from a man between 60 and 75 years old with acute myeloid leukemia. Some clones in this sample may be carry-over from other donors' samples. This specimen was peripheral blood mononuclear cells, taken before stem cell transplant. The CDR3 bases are TGCGCCAGCAGCGATAGGGTCACGGCTCAGTCACCCCTCCACTTT. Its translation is CASSDRVTAQSPLHF.